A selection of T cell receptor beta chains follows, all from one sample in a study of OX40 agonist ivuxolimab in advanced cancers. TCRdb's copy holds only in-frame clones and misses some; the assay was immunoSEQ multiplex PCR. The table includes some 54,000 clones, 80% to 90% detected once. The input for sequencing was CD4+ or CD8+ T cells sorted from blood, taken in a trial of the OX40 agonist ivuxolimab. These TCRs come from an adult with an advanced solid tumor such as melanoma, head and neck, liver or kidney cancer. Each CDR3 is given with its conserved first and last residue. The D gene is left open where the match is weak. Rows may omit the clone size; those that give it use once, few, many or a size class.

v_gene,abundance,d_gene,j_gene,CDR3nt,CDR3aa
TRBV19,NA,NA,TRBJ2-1,TGTGCCAGTAGTATAGGTACGGTTTCTAATGAGCAGTTCTTC,CASSIGTVSNEQFF
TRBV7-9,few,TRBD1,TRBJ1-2,TGTGCCAGCAGCTTAGGGACAGGGGATGGCTACACCTTC,CASSLGTGDGYTF
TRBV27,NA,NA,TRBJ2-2,TGTGCCAGCATCAGCGACAGAACCGGGGAGCTGTTTTTT,CASISDRTGELFF
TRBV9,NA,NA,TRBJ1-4,TGTGCCAGCAGCGAAGGGGCTGCTAATGAAAAACTGTTTTTT,CASSEGAANEKLFF
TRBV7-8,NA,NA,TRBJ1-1,TGTGCCAGCAGCTTAGAAGCGGGGCTTAACCCTGAAGCTTTCTTT,CASSLEAGLNPEAFF
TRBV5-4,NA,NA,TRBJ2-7,TGTGCCAGCATTCCGGAGGGGGCTCACAACGAGCAGTACTTC,CASIPEGAHNEQYF
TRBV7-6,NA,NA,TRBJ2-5,TGTGCCAGCAGCTTATTTCTAGACCCGGGAGAGACCCAGTACTTC,CASSLFLDPGETQYF
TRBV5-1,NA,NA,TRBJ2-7,TGCGCCAGCAGCTTAGAGACAGCTTTGCTCGAGCAGTACTTC,CASSLETALLEQYF
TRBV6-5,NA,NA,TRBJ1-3,TGTGCCAGCAGTTATGGGCAAATCTCTGGAAACACCATATATTTT,CASSYGQISGNTIYF
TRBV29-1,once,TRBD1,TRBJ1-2,TGCAGCGGAGTTTTGGGACAGAGCTATGGCTACACCTTC,CSGVLGQSYGYTF
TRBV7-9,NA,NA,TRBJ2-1,TGTGCCAGCAGCTCCCCGGGACAAAGGGGGGATGAGCAGTTCTTC,CASSSPGQRGDEQFF
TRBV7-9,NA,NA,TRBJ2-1,TGTGCCAGCAGCCTTCAGGGGAGTGAGCAGTTCTTC,CASSLQGSEQFF
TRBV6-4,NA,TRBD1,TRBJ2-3,TGTGCCAGCAGCAACAGGGGTTACGGAAGCACAGATACGCAGTATTTT,CASSNRGYGSTDTQYF
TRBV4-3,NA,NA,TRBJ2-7,TGCGCCAGCAGCCAAGATGGGGGGACCTACGAGCAGTACTTC,CASSQDGGTYEQYF
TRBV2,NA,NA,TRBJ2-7,TGTGCCAGCACCCCGGGACAACTCTACGAGCAGTACTTC,CASTPGQLYEQYF
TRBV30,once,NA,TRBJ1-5,TGTGCCTGGAGTGTTGAGACTTATCAGCCCCAGCATTTT,CAWSVETYQPQHF
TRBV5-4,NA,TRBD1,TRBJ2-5,TGTGCCAGCAGCCCGGTGACAGGGCTCCAGTACTTC,CASSPVTGLQYF
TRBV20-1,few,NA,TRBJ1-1,TGCAGTGCACTGTTGAACACTGAAGCTTTCTTT,CSALLNTEAFF
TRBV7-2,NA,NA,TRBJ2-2,TGTGCCAGCAGCTTCAGGGAAACCGGGGAGCTGTTTTTT,CASSFRETGELFF
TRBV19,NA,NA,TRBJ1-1,TGTGCCAGTAGTATGTGGGCAGGAAACACTGAAGCTTTCTTT,CASSMWAGNTEAFF
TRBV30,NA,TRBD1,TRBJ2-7,TGTGCCTGGAGTGTAGAAACAGGGGGCTACGAGCAGTACTTC,CAWSVETGGYEQYF
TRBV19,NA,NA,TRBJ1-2,TGTGCCAGTAGTATAGAACACAGAGCTAACTATGGCTACACCTTC,CASSIEHRANYGYTF
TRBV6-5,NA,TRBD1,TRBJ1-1,TGTGCCAGCAGTACCGGACAGGGACAAGAAGCTTTCTTT,CASSTGQGQEAFF
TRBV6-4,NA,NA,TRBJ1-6,TGTGCCAGCAGTGACTTAGCGGGGCTCTCACCCCTCCACTTT,CASSDLAGLSPLHF
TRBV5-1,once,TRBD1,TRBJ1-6,TGCGCCAGCAGCCAAACGGGACAGGGATCTCGGAATTCACCCCTCCACTTT,CASSQTGQGSRNSPLHF
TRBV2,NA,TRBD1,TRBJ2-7,TGTGCCAGCAGATCCGGGACAGGGCTCTCCTACGAGCAGTACTTC,CASRSGTGLSYEQYF
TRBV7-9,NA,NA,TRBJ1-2,TGTGCCAGCAGCTTAGGAGAACGGGAAATAACCTATGGCTACACCTTC,CASSLGEREITYGYTF
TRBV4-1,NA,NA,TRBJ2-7,TGCGCCAGCAGCCAAGGGGATGGGTCCTACGAGCAGTACTTC,CASSQGDGSYEQYF
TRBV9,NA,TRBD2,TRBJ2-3,TGTGCCAGCAGCGTAGGAACTAGCGGGTGGGGCACAGATACGCAGTATTTT,CASSVGTSGWGTDTQYF
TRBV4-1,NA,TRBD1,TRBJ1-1,TGCGCCAGCAGCCAAGAGACAGGGAGTACTACTGAAGCTTTCTTT,CASSQETGSTTEAFF
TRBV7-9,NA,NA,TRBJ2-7,TGTGCCAGCAGCCTGGCAGGGGCCGCCTACGAGCAGTACTTC,CASSLAGAAYEQYF
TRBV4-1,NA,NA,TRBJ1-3,TGCGCCAGCAGCCAAGAATGGCGGGGTGGAAACACCATATATTTT,CASSQEWRGGNTIYF
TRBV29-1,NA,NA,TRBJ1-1,TGCAGCGTTGAAACGCGACGGTCGAACACTGAAGCTTTCTTT,CSVETRRSNTEAFF
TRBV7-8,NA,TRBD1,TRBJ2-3,TGTGCCAGCAGCTCCAGGACAGGGGGGGACACAGATACGCAGTATTTT,CASSSRTGGDTDTQYF
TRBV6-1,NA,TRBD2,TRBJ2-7,TGTGCCAGCCTGGGAGCGGGGGTGGCCTACGAGCAGTACTTC,CASLGAGVAYEQYF
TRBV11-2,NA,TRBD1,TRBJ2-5,TGTGCCAGCAGCTTATGGTCCTCGGGACAGGGTAGTCGAGAGACCCAGTACTTC,CASSLWSSGQGSRETQYF